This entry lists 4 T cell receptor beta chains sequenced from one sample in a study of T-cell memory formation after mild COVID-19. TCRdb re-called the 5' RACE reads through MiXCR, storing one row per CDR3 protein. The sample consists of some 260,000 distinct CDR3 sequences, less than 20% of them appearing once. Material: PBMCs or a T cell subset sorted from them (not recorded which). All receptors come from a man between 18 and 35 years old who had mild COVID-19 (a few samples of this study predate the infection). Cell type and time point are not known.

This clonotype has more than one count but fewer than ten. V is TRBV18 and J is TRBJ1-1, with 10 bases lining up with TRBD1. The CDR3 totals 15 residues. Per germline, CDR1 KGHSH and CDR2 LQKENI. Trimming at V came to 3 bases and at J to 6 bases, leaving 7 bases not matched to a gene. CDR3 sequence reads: CASSPPGDRGAEAFF. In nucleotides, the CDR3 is TGTGCCAGCTCACCGCCCGGGGACAGGGGCGCTGAAGCTTTCTTT. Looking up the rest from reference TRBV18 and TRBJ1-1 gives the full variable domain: NAGVMQNPRHLVRRRGQEARLRCSPMKGHSHVYWYRQLPEEGLKFMVYLQKENIIDESGMPKERFSAEFPKEGPSILRIQQVVRGDSAAYFCASSPPGDRGAEAFFGQGTRLTVV.

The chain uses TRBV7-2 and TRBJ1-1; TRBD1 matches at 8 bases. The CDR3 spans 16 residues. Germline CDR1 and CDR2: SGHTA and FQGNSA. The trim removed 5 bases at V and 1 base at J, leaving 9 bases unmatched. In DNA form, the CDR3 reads TGTGCCAGCAGCAAGAGGACAGGGTTAACGAACACTGAAGCTTTCTTT. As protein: CASSKRTGLTNTEAFF. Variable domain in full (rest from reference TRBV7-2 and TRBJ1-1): GAGVSQSPSNKVTEKGKDVELRCDPISGHTALYWYRQSLGQGLEFLIYFQGNSAPDKSGLPSDRFSAERTGGSVSTLTIQRTQQEDSAVYLCASSKRTGLTNTEAFFGQGTRLTVV.

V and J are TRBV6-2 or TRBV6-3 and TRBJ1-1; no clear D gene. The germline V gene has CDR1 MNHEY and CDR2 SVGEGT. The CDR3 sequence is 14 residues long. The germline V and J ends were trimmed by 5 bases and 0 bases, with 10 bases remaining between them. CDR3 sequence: CASSTHQVNTEAFF. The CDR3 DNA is TGTGCCAGCAGTACCCATCAGGTGAACACTGAAGCTTTCTTT.

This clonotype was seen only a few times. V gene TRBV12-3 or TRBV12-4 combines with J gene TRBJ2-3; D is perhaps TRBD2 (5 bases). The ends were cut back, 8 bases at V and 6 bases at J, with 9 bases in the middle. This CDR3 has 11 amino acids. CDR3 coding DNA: TGTGCCAGCGGCCTAGCCGATACGCAGTATTTT. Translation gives CASGLADTQYF.